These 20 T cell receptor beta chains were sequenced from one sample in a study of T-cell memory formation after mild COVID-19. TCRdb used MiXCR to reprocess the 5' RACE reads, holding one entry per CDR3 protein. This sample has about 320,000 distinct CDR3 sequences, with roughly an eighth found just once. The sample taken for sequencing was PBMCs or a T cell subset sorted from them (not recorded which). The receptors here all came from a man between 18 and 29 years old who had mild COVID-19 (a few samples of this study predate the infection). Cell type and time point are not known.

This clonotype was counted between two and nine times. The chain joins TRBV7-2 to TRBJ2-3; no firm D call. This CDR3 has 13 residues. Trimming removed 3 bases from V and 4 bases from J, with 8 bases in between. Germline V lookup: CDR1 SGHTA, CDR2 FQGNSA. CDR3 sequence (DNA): TGTGCCAGCAGCTTCCCTAGTTCAGATACGCAGTATTTT. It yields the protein CASSFPSSDTQYF.

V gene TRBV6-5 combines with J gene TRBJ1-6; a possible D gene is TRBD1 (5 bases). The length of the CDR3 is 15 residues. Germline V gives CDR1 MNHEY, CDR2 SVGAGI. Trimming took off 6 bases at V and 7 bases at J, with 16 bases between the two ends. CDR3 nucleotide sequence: TGTGCCAGCAGCTTAACCGGGACGGAGAATTCACCCCTCCACTTT. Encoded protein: CASSLTGTENSPLHF.

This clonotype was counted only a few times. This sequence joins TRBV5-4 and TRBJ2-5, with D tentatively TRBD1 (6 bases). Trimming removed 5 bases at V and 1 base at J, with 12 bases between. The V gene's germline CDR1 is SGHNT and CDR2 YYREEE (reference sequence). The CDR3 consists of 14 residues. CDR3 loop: CASSWLGAQETQYF. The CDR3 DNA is TGTGCCAGCAGTTGGCTGGGGGCCCAAGAGACCCAGTACTTC.

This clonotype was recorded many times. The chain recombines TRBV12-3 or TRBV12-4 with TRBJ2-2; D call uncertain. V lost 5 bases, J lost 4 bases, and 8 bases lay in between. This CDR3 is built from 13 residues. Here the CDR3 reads CASSLAPTGELFF. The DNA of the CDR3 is TGTGCCAGCAGTCTCGCCCCCACCGGGGAGCTGTTTTTT.

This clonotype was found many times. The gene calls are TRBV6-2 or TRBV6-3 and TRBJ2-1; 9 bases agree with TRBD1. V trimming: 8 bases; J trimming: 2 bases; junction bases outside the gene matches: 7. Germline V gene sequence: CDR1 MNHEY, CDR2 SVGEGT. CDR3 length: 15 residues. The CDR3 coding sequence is TGTGCCAGCGGCCATCGGACAGGGGCCTACAATGAGCAGTTCTTC. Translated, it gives CASGHRTGAYNEQFF.

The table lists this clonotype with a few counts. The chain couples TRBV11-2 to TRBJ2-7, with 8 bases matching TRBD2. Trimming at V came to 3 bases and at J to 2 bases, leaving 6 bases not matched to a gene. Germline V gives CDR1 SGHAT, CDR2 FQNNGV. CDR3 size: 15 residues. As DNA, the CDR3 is TGTGCCAGCAGCTTGGGGCGGGGGGCCACCTACGAGCAGTACTTC. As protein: CASSLGRGATYEQYF.

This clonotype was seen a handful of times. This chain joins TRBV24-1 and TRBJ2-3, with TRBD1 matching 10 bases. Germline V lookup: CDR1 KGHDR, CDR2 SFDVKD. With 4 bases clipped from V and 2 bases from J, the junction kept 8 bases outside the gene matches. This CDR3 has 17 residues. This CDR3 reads CATSDLRGTGDTDTQYF. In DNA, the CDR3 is TGTGCCACCAGTGACCTTAGAGGGACAGGGGACACAGATACGCAGTATTTT.

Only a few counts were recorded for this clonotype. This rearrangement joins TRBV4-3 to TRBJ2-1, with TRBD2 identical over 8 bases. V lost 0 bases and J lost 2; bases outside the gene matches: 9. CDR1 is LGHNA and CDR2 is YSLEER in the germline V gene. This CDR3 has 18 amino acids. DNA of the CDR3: TGCGCCAGCAGCCAAGACGGGAGCGGGGGAGGCCCCTACAATGAGCAGTTCTTC. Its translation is CASSQDGSGGGPYNEQFF.

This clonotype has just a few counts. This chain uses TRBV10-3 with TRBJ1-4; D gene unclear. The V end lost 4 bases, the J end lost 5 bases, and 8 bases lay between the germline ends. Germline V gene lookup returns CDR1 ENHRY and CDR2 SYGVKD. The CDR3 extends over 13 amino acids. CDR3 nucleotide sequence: TGTGCCATCAGTGGTCTCCAGAATGAAAAACTGTTTTTT. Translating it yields CAISGLQNEKLFF.

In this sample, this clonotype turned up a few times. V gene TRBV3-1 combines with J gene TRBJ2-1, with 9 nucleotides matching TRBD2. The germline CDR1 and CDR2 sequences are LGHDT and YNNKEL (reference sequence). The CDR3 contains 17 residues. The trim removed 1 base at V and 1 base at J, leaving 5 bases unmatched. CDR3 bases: TGTGCCAGCAGCCAAGTTAGGCGGGGGGGATCCTACAATGAGCAGTTCTTC. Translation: CASSQVRRGGSYNEQFF.

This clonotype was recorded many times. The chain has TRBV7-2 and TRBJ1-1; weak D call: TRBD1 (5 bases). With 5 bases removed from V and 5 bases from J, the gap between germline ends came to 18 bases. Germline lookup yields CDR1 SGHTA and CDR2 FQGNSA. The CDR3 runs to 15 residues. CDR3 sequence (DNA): TGTGCCAGCAGCCCTCAGGGAGGCGGTCGGACTGAAGCTTTCTTT. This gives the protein CASSPQGGGRTEAFF.

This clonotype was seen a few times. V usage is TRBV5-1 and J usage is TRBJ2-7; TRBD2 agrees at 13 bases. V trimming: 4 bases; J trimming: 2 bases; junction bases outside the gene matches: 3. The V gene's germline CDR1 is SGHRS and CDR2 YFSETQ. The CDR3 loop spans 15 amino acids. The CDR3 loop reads CASSQGLAGTYEQYV. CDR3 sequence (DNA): TGCGCCAGCAGCCAGGGACTAGCGGGGACCTACGAGCAGTACGTC.

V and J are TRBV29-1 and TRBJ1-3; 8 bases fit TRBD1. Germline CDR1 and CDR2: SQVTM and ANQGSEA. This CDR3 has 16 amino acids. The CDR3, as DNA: TGCAGTTTGGATAAGCGACAGGGGAAAGTAGAAAACACCATATATTTT. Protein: CSLDKRQGKVENTIYF. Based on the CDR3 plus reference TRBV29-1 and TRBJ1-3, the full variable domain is SAVISQKPSRDICQRGTSLTIQCQVDSQVTMMFWYRQQPGQSLTLIATANQGSEATYESGFVIDKFPISRPNLTFSTLTVSNMSPEDSSIYLCSLDKRQGKVENTIYFGEGSWLTVV.

The CDR3 DNA follows: TGCGCCAGCCCACGCGCAGAGCAGTATTTT. Encoded protein: CASPRAEQYF. The chain has TRBV10-1 and TRBJ2-3, with no clear D. The germline gives CDR1 WNHNN, CDR2 SYGVQD (reference sequence). This CDR3 has 10 residues. V lost 8 bases and J 11 bases, leaving 11 bases between the germline ends.

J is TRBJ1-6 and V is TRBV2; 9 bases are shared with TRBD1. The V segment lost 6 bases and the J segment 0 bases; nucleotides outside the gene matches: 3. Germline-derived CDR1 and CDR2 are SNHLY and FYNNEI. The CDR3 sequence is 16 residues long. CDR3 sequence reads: CASSWTGASYNSPLHF. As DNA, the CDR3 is TGTGCCAGCAGCTGGACAGGGGCCTCCTATAATTCACCCCTCCACTTT. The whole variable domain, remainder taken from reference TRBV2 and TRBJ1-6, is EPEVTQTPSHQVTQMGQEVILRCVPISNHLYFYWYRQILGQKVEFLVSFYNNEISEKSEIFDDQFSVERPDGSNFTLKIRSTKLEDSAMYFCASSWTGASYNSPLHFGNGTRLTVT.

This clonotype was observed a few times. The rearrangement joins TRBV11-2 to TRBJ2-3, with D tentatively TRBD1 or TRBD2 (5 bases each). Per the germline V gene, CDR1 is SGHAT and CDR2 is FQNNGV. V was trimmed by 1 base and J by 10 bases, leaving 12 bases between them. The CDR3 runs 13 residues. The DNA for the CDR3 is TGTGCCAGCAGCTTAGCCCTGGGGACCGCGCAGTATTTT. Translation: CASSLALGTAQYF.

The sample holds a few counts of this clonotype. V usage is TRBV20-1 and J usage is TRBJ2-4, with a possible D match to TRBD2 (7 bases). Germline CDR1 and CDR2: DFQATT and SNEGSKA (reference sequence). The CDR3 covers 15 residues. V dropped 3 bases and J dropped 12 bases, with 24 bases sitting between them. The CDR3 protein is CSASRAGELQGAQYF. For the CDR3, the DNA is TGCAGTGCTAGCCGCGCGGGGGAGTTACAGGGTGCTCAGTACTTC.

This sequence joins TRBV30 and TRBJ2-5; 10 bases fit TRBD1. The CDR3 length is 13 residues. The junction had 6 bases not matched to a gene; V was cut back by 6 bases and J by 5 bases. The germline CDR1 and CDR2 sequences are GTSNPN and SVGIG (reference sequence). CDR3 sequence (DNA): TGTGCCTGCCCGGGACAGGGGCTGGAGACCCAGTACTTC. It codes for CACPGQGLETQYF.

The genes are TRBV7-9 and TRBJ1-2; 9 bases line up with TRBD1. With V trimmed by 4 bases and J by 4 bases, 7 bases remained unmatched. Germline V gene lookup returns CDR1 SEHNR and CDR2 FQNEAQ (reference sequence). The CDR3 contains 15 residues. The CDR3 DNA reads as TGTGCCAGCAGCTCCTCGGGACAGGGCCTCTATGGCTACACCTTC. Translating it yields CASSSSGQGLYGYTF.

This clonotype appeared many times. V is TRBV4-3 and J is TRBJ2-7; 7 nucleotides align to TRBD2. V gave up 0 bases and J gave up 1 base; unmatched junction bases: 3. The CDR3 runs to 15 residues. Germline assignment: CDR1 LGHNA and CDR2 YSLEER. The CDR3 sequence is CASSQDRGGSYEQYF. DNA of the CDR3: TGCGCCAGCAGCCAAGATAGGGGAGGGTCCTACGAGCAGTACTTC.